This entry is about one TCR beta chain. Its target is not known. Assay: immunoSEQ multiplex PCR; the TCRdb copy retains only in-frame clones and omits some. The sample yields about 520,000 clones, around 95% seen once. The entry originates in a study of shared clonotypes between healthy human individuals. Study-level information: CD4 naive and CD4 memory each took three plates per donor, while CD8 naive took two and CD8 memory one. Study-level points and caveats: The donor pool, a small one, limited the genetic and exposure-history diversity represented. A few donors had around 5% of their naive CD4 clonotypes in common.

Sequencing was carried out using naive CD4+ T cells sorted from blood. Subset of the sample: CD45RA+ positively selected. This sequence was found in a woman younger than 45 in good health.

The CDR3 DNA is TGTGCCAGCAGCCGTGGGGGGGCGACGGATAACTATGGCTACACCTTC. Encoded protein: CASSRGGATDNYGYTF. V usage is TRBV27 and J usage is TRBJ1-2, with a weak D call TRBD1 (6 bases). Trimming took off 6 bases at V and 1 base at J, with 18 bases between the two ends. Germline assignment: CDR1 MNHEY and CDR2 SMNVEV (reference sequence). This CDR3 is 16 amino acids long.